This T cell receptor beta chain appears in the sequencing data of a study of shared clonotypes between healthy human individuals. V lost 4 bases, J lost 6 bases, and 7 bases stayed unmatched. Germline-derived CDR1 and CDR2 are MNHNS and SASEGT. The CDR3 loop spans 14 amino acids. Overall study results and limits: Sampling covered blood only; tissue repertoires likely differ. Larger estimated richness was generally seen in naive subsets than in memory subsets.

Worth noting for this clone: What it binds is unknown.

Only Caucasian adults living in Nashville, Tennessee made up the donor group. Once extracted for a subset, genomic DNA was divided evenly among several immunoSEQ plates. Some clones are missing from TCRdb's copy, which holds only in-frame ones; the method was immunoSEQ multiplex PCR. Here the sample spans 2,500,000 or so clones, 85% to 95% being singletons. This clonotype was sampled from a man between 18 and 29 years old in good health. Some clones in this sample may be carry-over from other donors' samples. The sequencing input was naive CD4+ T cells from PBMCs. Subset described: CD45RA+ positively selected. The rearrangement uses TRBV6-1 and TRBJ1-1; TRBD1 aligns across 8 bases. CDR3 nucleotide sequence: TGTGCCAGCAGTGGGACAGGGTCCAGTTCTGAAGCTTTCTTT. This translates into CASSGTGSSSEAFF.